The clone carrying this T cell receptor (beta chain) has a single count. CDR3 size: 15 residues. With V trimmed by 2 bases and J by 3 bases, 5 bases remained unmatched. Germline CDR1 SGHDT, CDR2 YYEEEE. The data were produced by immunoSEQ multiplex PCR, yet TCRdb's version contains in-frame clones alone and is incomplete. This repertoire shows roughly 150,000 clones, about 80% found once; its top ten account for roughly 7.5%. The data are from a study of blood T cell repertoires in COVID-19. This rearrangement joins TRBV5-6 to TRBJ2-7, with TRBD2 matching 10 bases. Sequencing input: peripheral blood. This clonotype originated in a man between 60 and 75 years old with acute or convalescent COVID-19. CDR3 bases: TGTGCCAGCAGCTTTGCAGCGGGGGGGGTCTACGAGCAGTACTTC. Its translation is CASSFAAGGVYEQYF.